Below, one TCR beta chain is given with its context. Antigen unknown. The data are from a study of cytomegalovirus exposure and HLA in healthy donors. Notes on the study in general: Presence/absence analyses assumed roughly uniform sequencing depth across donors, which may not hold. Earlier analysis yielded a pattern in which most TCR beta V segments were productive about 87% or about 30% of the time.

Use of 60 Vbeta and 13 Jbeta primers characterized the PCR. As processed by the authors: Counted up in a later analysis, unique TCR beta chains came to approximately 83 million, with around 9.9 million shared. TCRdb's table, derived via immunoSEQ multiplex PCR, lists solely in-frame clones and lacks some. V and J calls and clone size are given by that table; D and trimming were obtained from the DNA. The sample contains around 140,000 clones, just under 85% of which appear only once. J lost 7 bases, V lost 7 bases, and 12 bases had no gene match. The CDR3 length is 17 residues. Germline CDR1 reads SNHLY; CDR2 reads FYNNEI.

What was sequenced was PBMCs. The origin of this receptor is a middle-aged woman in good health and CMV-seronegative. J is TRBJ2-3 and V is TRBV2; 15 bases line up with TRBD2. CDR3 coding DNA: TGTGCCAGCAATCCCAGGGGACTAGCGGGAGGAGGGAATACGCAGTATTTT. It yields the protein CASNPRGLAGGGNTQYF.